This entry is about one TCR beta chain. This sample is drawn from a study of blood T cell repertoires in COVID-19. At the level of the study: From the United States, Italy and Spain came samples of acute and convalescent COVID-19.

V gave up 0 bases and J gave up 1 base, with 11 bases separating them. This CDR3 region has 15 residues. In germline, CDR1 is SGHRS, CDR2 YFSETQ. In the original workflow: Counts of nucleated cells, estimated from reference gene primer amplification, were obtained. Produced via immunoSEQ multiplex PCR; TCRdb's table is partial and in-frame only. That table furnishes V, J and clone size, whereas the DNA furnished D and trimming. Of 130,000 or so clones listed, more than 70% are singletons. The sequenced sample was peripheral blood. This receptor was taken from a human donor in a cohort sampled during active COVID-19. The chain combines TRBV5-1 with TRBJ2-7; D possibly corresponds to TRBD2 (6 bases). CDR3 residues: CASSLGYGGSYEQYF. CDR3 coding DNA: TGCGCCAGCAGCTTGGGTTACGGGGGATCCTACGAGCAGTACTTC. The full variable domain, its missing parts supplied by reference TRBV5-1 and TRBJ2-7, is KAGVTQTPRYLIKTRGQQVTLSCSPISGHRSVSWYQQTPGQGLQFLFEYFSETQRNKGNFPGRFSGRQFSNSRSEMNVSTLELGDSALYLCASSLGYGGSYEQYFGPGTRLTVT.